In this sample, the clone carrying this T cell receptor beta chain turned up many times. The record originates from a study of low-dose radiotherapy and immunotherapy resistance in tumors. At the level of the study: On an every-two-weeks schedule, patients received intravenous nivolumab 240 mg, along with ipilimumab 1 mg/kg every six weeks.

Per the germline V gene, CDR1 is MNHEY and CDR2 is SVGAGI. Trimming at V came to 6 bases and at J to 5 bases, leaving 12 bases not matched to a gene. This CDR3 contains 15 residues. The time point denotes: after trial treatment. Stated treatment: LDRT plus nivolumab, ipilimumab, low-dose cyclophosphamide and aspirin (RACIN trial). TRAV- and TRBV-specific primers, spanning alpha and beta chains, primed first-strand cDNA. The authors ran roughly 20 PCR cycles to amplify TCRs with a constant-region primer and V-primer adapter. Isolated mRNA underwent amplification via in vitro transcription. TCRdb redid the calling of the reads with MiXCR, one entry per CDR3 protein. Seen here are under 70,000 distinct CDR3 sequences, about 23% observed once, and the top ten hold 6.5% to 7%.

The chain couples TRBV6-5 to TRBJ2-7, with 8 bases identical to TRBD2. Material: PBMCs, obtained after low-dose radiotherapy plus immunotherapy. The receptor was derived from a male donor with prostate cancer. CDR3 DNA: TGTGCCAGCAGAGAGAGCGGGAGTACGCGCGACGAGCAGTACTTC. Protein: CASRESGSTRDEQYF.